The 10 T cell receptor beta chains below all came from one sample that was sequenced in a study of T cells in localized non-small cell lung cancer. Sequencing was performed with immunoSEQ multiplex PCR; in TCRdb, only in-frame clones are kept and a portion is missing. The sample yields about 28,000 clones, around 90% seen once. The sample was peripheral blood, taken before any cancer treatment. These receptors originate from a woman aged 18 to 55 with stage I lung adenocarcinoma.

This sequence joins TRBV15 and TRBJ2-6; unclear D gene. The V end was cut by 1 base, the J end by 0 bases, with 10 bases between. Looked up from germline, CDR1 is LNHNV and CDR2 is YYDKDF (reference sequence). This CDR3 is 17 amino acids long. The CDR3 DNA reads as TGTGCCACCAGCAGAGTTAGGTCCGCCTCTGGGGCCAACGTCCTGACTTTC. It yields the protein CATSRVRSASGANVLTF.

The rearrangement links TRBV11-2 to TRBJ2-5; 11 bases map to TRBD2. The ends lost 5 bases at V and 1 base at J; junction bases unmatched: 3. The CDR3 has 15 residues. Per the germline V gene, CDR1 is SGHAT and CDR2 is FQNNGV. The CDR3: CASSTGTSGQETQYF. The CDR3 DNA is TGTGCCAGCAGCACCGGGACTAGCGGCCAAGAGACCCAGTACTTC.

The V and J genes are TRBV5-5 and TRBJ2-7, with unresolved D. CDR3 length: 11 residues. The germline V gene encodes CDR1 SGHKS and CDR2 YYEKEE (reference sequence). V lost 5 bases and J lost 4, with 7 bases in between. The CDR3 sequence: CASSNNYEQYF. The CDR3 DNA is TGTGCCAGCAGTAATAATTACGAGCAGTACTTC.

The chain's CDR3 is CASSFGDRDYQETQYF. In DNA, the CDR3 is TGTGCCAGCAGCTTTGGGGACAGAGATTACCAAGAGACCCAGTACTTC. The chain links TRBV13 to TRBJ2-5, with TRBD1 identical over 7 bases. Germline CDR1 is PRHDT and CDR2 is FYEKMQ (reference sequence). The CDR3 loop spans 16 amino acids. V was clipped by 3 bases and J by 0 bases; unmatched bases: 7.

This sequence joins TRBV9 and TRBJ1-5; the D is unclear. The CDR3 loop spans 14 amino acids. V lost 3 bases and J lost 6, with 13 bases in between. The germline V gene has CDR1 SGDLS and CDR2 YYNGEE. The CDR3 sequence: CASSAEASGQPQHF. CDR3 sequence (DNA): TGTGCCAGCAGCGCCGAGGCGTCGGGTCAGCCCCAGCATTTT.

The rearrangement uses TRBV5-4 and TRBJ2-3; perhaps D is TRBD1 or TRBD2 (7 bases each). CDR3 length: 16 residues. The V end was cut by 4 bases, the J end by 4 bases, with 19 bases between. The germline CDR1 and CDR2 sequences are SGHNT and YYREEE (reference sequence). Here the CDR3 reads CASSPGLGGGPDTQYF. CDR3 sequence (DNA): TGTGCCAGCAGCCCGGGACTGGGAGGGGGCCCAGATACGCAGTATTTT. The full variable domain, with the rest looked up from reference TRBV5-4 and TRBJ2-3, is ETGVTQSPTHLIKTRGQQVTLRCSSQSGHNTVSWYQQALGQGPQFIFQYYREEENGRGNFPPRFSGLQFPNYSSELNVNALELDDSALYLCASSPGLGGGPDTQYFGPGTRLTVL.

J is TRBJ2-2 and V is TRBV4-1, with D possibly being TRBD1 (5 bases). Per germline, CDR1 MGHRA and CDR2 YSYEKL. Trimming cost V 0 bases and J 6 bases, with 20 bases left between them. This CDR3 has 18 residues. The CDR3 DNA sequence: TGCGCCAGCAGCCAAGAAGGGGTGAGGCCCAAAGGGCCCGGGGAGCTGTTTTTT. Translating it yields CASSQEGVRPKGPGELFF.

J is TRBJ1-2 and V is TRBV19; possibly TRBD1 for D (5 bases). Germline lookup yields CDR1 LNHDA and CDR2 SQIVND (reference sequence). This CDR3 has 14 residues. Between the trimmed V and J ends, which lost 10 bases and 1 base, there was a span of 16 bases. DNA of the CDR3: TGTGCCACCGCTCCCAGGGCATATAACTATGGCTACACCTTC. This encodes CATAPRAYNYGYTF. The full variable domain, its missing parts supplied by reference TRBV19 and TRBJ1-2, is DGGITQSPKYLFRKEGQNVTLSCEQNLNHDAMYWYRQDPGQGLRLIYYSQIVNDFQKGDIAEGYSVSREKKESFPLTVTSAQKNPTAFYLCATAPRAYNYGYTFGSGTRLTVV.

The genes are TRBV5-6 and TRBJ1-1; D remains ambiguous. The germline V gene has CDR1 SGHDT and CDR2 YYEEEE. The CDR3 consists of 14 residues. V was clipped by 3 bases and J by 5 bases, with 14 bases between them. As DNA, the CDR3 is TGTGCCAGCAGCTCAAGAGGGTTCAGTACTGAAGCTTTCTTT. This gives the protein CASSSRGFSTEAFF.

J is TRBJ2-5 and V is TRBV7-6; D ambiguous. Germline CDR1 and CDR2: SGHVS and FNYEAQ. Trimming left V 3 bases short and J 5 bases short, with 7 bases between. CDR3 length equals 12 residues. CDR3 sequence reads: CASSFIGETQYF. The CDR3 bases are TGTGCCAGCAGCTTTATCGGTGAGACCCAGTACTTC.